The rows below give T cell receptor beta chains drawn from one sample of a study of T-cell reconstitution after alpha-beta-depleted transplantation in children. TCRdb reprocessed the PCR reads via MiXCR and lists one record per CDR3 protein. The sample records about a million distinct CDR3 sequences, about 29% being singletons. Sequenced here: PBMCs, mostly from graft donor cells, sampled 360 days after TCRalphabeta/CD19-depleted stem cell transplant. Every receptor here comes from a boy in the first two years of life who had a stem cell transplant for SCID, so the T cells may come from the graft donor. The CDR3 runs from the conserved cysteine through the conserved F or W. A D gene is named only where the DNA matches it firmly. Not every row has a clone size; where given, it reads once, few, many or a size class.

v_gene	len	j_gene	abundance	d_gene	CDR3aa	CDR3nt
TRBV10-2	9	TRBJ2-1	few	.	CAAGFEQFF	TGCGCGGCGGGCTTTGAGCAGTTCTTC
TRBV10-1	15	TRBJ2-7	.	.	CASSPWPRGHYEQYF	TGCGCCAGTAGTCCCTGGCCGAGGGGTCACTACGAGCAGTACTTC
TRBV12-3/TRBV12-4	11	TRBJ2-3	few	.	CASTLGVTWYF	TGTGCCAGCACCTTGGGAGTGACCTGGTATTTT
TRBV12-3/TRBV12-4	16	TRBJ1-1	.	.	CASSPGGGRFTAEAFF	TGTGCCAGCAGCCCCGGGGGGGGCAGGTTCACTGCTGAAGCTTTCTTT
TRBV5-6	16	TRBJ1-2	few	TRBD1	CASSLGAGQGNYGYTF	TGTGCCAGCAGCTTGGGGGCCGGACAGGGGAACTATGGCTACACCTTC
TRBV10-1	10	TRBJ1-5	few	.	CASSVPPQHF	TGCGCCAGCAGTGTCCCACCGCAGCATTTT
TRBV9	14	TRBJ1-2	once	TRBD1	CASSSWTGSYGYTF	TGTGCCAGCAGCTCATGGACAGGGAGCTATGGCTACACCTTC
TRBV5-1	13	TRBJ2-2	few	.	CASSFQQGVRLFF	TGCGCCAGCAGCTTCCAACAGGGTGTACGGCTGTTTTTT
TRBV2	13	TRBJ2-5	.	TRBD2	CASALLAQETQYF	TGTGCCAGCGCCTTACTAGCGCAAGAGACCCAGTACTTC
TRBV3-1	17	TRBJ2-5	.	TRBD2	CASSQGTSGGRWETQYF	TGTGCCAGCAGCCAAGGGACTAGCGGGGGCCGGTGGGAGACCCAGTACTTC
TRBV9	11	TRBJ1-2	.	.	CASSGNVGYTF	TGTGCCAGCAGCGGTAATGTTGGCTACACCTTC
TRBV3-1	16	TRBJ2-6	many	.	CASSQGRLSGANVLTF	TGTGCCAGCAGCCAGGGACGGCTCTCTGGGGCCAACGTCCTGACTTTC
TRBV24-1	13	TRBJ1-2	few	.	CATSDPDSYGYTF	TGTGCCACCAGTGACCCGGACAGCTATGGCTACACCTTC
TRBV11-2	12	TRBJ2-3	.	.	CASENPPGTQYF	TGTGCCAGCGAAAACCCACCGGGTACGCAGTATTTT
TRBV5-6	15	TRBJ2-7	.	TRBD2	CASSFVSGRDAEQYF	TGTGCCAGCAGCTTCGTATCAGGGAGGGACGCCGAGCAGTACTTC
TRBV11-2	20	TRBJ2-4	.	.	CASSLGRAGGLALAKNIQYF	TGTGCCAGCAGCTTAGGCAGGGCTGGGGGGCTAGCCCTAGCCAAAAACATTCAGTACTTC
TRBV5-1	15	TRBJ2-3	.	.	CASSRLGGSTDTQYF	TGCGCCAGCAGCCGGCTCGGCGGGAGCACAGATACGCAGTATTTT